This TCR beta chain was captured by sequencing in a study of read filtering for tumor transcriptome and immune sequencing. In this sample, this clonotype turned up many times. The CDR3 sequence is 14 residues long. The germline V and J ends were trimmed by 7 bases and 8 bases, with 19 bases remaining between them. The germline CDR1 and CDR2 sequences are MNHNS and SASEGT. Molecular barcoded adaptors covering alpha/delta and beta/gamma chains were used on 400 to 450 ng RNA. TCRdb called the reads again in MiXCR, with one record for every CDR3 protein. The table has tens of thousands of distinct CDR3 sequences, more than 13% seen once.

The specimen was a population of CD138-negative cells sorted from bone marrow. This sequence originates from a donor at least 40 years old with multiple myeloma. The V gene is TRBV6-1, the J gene TRBJ2-3; TRBD1 is a possible D gene (6 bases). In DNA form, the CDR3 reads TGTGCCAGCACCCAGCGGACAGACCGGGGTACGCAGTATTTT. The encoded protein is CASTQRTDRGTQYF.